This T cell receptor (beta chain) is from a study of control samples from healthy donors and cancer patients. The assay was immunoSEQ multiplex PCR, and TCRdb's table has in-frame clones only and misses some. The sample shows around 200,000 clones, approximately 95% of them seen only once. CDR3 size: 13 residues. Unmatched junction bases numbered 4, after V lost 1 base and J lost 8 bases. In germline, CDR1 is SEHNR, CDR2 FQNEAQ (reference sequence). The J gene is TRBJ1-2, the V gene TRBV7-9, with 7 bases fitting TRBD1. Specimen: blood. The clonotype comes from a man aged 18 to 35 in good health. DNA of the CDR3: TGTGCCAGCAGCTTAGACAGGGGAGAAGGCTACACCTTC. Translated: CASSLDRGEGYTF. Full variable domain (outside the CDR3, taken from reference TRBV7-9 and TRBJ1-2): DTGVSQNPRHKITKRGQNVTFRCDPISEHNRLYWYRQTLGQGPEFLTYFQNEAQLEKSRLLSDRFSAERPKGSFSTLEIQRTEQGDSAMYLCASSLDRGEGYTFGSGTRLTVV.